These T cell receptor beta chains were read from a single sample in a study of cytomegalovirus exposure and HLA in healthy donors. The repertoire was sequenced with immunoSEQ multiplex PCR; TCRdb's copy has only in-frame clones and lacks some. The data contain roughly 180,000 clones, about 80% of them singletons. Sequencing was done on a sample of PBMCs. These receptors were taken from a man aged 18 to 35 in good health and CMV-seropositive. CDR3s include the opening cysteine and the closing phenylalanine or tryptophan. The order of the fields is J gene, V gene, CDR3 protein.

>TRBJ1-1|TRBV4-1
CASSQRQGLAEAFF
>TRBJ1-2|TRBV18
CASRSMTGDKYTF
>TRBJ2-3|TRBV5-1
CASSSGTSATDTQYF
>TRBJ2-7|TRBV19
CASSMRTGKSYEQYF
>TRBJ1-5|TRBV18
CASSPPQANQPQHF
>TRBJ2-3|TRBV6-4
CASSDSSGRATDTQYF
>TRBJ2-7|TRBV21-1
CASSSPEGGGYEQYF
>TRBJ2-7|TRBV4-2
CASSLTTSTYEQYF
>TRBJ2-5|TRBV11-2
CASSRGGQATRTQYF
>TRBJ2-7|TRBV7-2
CASSPAGLAGVREQYF
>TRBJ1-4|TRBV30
CAWSPSTATNEKLFF
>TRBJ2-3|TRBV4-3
CASSQSFGGLAGVTDTQYF
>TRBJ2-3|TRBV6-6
CASSYPSTDTQYF
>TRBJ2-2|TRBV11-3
CASSAGFGELFF